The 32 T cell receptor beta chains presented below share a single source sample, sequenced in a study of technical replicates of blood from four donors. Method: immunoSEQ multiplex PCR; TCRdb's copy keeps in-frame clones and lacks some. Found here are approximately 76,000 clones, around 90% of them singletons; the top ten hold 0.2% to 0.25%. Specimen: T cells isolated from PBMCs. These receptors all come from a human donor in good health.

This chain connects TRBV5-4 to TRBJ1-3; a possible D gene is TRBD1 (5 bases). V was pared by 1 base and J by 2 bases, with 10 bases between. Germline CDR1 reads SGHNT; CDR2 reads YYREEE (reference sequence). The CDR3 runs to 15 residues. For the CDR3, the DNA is TGTGCCAGCAGCTTGATGGGGGGAGCTGGAAACACCATATATTTT. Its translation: CASSLMGGAGNTIYF.

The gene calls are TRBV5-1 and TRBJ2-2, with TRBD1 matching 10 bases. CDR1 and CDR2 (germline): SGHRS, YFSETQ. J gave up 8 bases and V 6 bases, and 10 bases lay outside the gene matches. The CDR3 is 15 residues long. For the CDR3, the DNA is TGCGCCAGCACCATCCGACAGGGGGCGCGAGGGGAGCTGTTTTTT. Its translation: CASTIRQGARGELFF.

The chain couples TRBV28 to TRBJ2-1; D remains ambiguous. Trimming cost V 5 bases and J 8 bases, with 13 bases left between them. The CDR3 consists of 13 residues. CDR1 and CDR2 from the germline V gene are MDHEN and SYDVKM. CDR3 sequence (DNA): TGTGCCAGCAGTAGTTTGGCTTTCTATGAGCAGTTCTTC. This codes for CASSSLAFYEQFF.

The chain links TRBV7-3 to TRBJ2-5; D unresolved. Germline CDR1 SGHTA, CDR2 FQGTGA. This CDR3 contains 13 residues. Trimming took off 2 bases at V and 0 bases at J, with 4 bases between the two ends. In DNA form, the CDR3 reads TGTGCCAGCAGCTTACGGTACCAAGAGACCCAGTACTTC. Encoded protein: CASSLRYQETQYF. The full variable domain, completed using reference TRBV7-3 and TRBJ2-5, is GAGVSQTPSNKVTEKGKYVELRCDPISGHTALYWYRQSLGQGPEFLIYFQGTGAADDSGLPNDRFFAVRPEGSVSTLKIQRTERGDSAVYLCASSLRYQETQYFGPGTRLLVL.

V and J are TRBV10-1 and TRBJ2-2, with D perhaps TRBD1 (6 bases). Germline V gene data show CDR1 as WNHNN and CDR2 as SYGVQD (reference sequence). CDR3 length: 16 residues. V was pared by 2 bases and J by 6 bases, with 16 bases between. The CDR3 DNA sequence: TGCGCCAGCAGTGAGATCCAGGGGAAATCTTCCGGGGAGCTGTTTTTT. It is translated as CASSEIQGKSSGELFF.

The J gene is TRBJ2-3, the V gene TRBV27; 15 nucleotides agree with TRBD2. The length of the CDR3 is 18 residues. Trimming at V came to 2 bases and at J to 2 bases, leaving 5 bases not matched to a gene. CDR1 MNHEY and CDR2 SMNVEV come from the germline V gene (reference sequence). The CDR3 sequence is CASSLVGTSGRYTDTQYF. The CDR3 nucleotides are TGTGCCAGCAGTTTAGTGGGGACTAGCGGGAGGTACACAGATACGCAGTATTTT.

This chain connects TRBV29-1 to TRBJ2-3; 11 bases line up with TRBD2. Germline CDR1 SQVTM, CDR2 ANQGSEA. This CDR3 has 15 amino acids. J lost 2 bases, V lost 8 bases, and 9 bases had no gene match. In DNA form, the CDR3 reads TGCAGCCTCCGTTCGGGACTAGCGGACACAGATACGCAGTATTTT. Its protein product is CSLRSGLADTDTQYF.

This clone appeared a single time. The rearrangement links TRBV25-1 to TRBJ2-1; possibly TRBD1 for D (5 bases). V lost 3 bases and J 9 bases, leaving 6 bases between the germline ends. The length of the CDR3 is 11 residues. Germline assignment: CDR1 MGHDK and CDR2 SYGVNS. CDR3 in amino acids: CASSEGPEQFF. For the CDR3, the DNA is TGTGCCAGCAGTGAGGGGCCTGAGCAGTTCTTC.

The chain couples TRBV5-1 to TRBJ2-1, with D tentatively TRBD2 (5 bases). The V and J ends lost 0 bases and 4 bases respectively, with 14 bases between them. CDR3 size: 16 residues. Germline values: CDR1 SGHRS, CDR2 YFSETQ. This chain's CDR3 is CASSLGAQRPYNEQFF. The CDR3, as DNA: TGCGCCAGCAGCTTGGGGGCCCAGCGGCCTTACAATGAGCAGTTCTTC.

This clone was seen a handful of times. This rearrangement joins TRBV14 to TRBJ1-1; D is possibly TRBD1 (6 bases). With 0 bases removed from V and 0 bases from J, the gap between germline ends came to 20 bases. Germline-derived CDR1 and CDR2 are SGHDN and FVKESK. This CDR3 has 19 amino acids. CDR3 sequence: CASSQDSGGRLPLNTEAFF. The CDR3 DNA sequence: TGTGCCAGCAGCCAAGATTCGGGGGGCCGATTACCTCTGAACACTGAAGCTTTCTTT. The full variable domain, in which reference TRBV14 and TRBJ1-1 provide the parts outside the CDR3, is EAGVTQFPSHSVIEKGQTVTLRCDPISGHDNLYWYRRVMGKEIKFLLHFVKESKQDESGMPNNRFLAERTGGTYSTLKVQPAELEDSGVYFCASSQDSGGRLPLNTEAFFGQGTRLTVV.

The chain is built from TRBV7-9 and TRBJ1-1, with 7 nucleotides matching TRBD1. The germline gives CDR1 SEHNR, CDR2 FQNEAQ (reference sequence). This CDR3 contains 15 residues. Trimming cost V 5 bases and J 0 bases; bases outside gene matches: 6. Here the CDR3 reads CASSRKGTVNTEAFF. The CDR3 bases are TGTGCCAGCAGCAGAAAGGGGACAGTGAACACTGAAGCTTTCTTT.

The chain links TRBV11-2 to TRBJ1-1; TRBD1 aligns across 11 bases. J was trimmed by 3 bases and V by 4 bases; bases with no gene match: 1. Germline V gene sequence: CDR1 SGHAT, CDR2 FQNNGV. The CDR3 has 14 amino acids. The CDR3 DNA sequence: TGTGCCAGCAGCTCGGGACAGGGGGACACTGAAGCTTTCTTT. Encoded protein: CASSSGQGDTEAFF.

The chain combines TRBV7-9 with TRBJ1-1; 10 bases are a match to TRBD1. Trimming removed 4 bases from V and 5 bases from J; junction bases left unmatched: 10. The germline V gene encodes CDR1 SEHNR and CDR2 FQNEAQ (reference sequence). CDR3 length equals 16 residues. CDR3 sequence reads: CASSSADRGRGTEAFF. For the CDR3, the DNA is TGTGCCAGCAGCTCAGCCGACAGGGGGCGGGGAACTGAAGCTTTCTTT.

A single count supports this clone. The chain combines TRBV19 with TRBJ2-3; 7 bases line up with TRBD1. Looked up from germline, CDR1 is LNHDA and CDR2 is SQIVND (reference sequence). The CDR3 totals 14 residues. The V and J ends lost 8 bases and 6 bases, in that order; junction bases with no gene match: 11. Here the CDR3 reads CASAPRGQSDTQYF. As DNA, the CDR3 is TGTGCCAGTGCACCGAGGGGGCAGTCGGATACGCAGTATTTT.

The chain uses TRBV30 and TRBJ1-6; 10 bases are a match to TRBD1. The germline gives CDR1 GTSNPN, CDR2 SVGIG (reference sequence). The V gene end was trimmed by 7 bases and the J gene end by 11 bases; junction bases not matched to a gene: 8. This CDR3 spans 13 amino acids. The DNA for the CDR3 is TGTGCCTCGGGGACAGGGGATTCTGCACCCCTCCACTTT. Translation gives CASGTGDSAPLHF.

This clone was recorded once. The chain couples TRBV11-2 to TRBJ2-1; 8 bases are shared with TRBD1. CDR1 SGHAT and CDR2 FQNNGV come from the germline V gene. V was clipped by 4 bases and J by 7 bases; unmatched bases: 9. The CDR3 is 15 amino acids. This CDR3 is CASSSAGTGGNEQFF. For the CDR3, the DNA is TGTGCCAGCAGCTCAGCCGGGACAGGAGGTAATGAGCAGTTCTTC. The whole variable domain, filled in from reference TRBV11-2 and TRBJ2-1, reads EAGVAQSPRYKIIEKRQSVAFWCNPISGHATLYWYQQILGQGPKLLIQFQNNGVVDDSQLPKDRFSAERLKGVDSTLKIQPAKLEDSAVYLCASSSAGTGGNEQFFGPGTRLTVL.

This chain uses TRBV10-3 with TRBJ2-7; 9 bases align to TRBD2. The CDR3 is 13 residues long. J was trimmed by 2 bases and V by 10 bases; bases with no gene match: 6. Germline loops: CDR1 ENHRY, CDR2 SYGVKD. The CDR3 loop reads CATYSGRPYEQYF. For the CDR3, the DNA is TGTGCCACGTATAGCGGGAGACCCTACGAGCAGTACTTC.

CDR3 DNA: TGTGCCAGCAGTGACCTCAGGGGGGAGCTGTTTTTT. Translating gives CASSDLRGELFF. The gene calls are TRBV6-4 and TRBJ2-2; D call uncertain. The germline V and J ends were trimmed by 2 bases and 8 bases, with 6 bases remaining between them. Germline CDR1 is MRHNA and CDR2 is SNTAGT. CDR3 size: 12 residues.

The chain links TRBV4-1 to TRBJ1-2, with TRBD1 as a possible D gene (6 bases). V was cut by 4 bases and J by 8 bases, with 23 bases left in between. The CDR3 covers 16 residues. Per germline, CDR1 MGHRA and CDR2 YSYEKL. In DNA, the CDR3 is TGCGCCAGCAGCCCAGAGGTGGTCCCGGGACACCAGGGCTACACCTTC. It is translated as CASSPEVVPGHQGYTF.

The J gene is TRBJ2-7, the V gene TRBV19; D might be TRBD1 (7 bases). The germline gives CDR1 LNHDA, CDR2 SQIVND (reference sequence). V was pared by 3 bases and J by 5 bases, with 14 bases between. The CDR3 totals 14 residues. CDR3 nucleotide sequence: TGTGCCAGTAGTATTCAGGGGGGAGTGGACGAGCAGTACTTC. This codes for CASSIQGGVDEQYF.

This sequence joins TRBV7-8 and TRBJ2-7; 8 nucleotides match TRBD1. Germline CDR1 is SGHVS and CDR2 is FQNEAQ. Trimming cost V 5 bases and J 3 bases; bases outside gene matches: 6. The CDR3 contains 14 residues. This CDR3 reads CASSPTDRDYEQYF. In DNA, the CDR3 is TGTGCCAGCAGCCCAACGGACAGGGACTACGAGCAGTACTTC.

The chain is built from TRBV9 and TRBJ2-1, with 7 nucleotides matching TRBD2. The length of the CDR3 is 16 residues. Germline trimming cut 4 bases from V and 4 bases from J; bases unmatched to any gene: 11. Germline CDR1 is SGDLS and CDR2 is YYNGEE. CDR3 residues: CASSPPTSVAYNEQFF. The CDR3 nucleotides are TGTGCCAGCAGCCCTCCCACTAGCGTAGCTTACAATGAGCAGTTCTTC.

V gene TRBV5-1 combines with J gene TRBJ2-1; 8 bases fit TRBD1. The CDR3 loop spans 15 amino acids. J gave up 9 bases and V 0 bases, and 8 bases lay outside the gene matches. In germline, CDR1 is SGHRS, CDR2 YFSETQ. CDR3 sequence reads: CASSLVGQGASEQFF. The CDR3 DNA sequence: TGCGCCAGCAGCTTGGTGGGGCAGGGGGCTAGTGAGCAGTTCTTC.

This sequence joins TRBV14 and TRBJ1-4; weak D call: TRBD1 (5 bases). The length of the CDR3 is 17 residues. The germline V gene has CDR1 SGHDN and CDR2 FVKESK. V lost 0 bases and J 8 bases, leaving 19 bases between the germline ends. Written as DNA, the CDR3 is TGTGCCAGCAGCCAAGAAGCCCATTGGGGGGACGGCGAAAAACTGTTTTTT. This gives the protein CASSQEAHWGDGEKLFF.

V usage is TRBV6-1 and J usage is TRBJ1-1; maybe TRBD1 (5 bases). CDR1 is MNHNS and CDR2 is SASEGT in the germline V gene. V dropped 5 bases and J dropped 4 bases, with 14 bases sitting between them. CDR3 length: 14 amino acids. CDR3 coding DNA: TGTGCCAGCAGTACAGGTGAATCTAGCACTGAAGCTTTCTTT. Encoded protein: CASSTGESSTEAFF.

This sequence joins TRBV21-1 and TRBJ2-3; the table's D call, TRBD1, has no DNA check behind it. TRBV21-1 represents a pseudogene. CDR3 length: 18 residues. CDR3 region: CASSKQGSRQEEADTQYF. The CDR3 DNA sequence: TGTGCCAGCAGCAAACAGGGGTCTAGACAGGAGGAAGCAGATACGCAGTATTTT.

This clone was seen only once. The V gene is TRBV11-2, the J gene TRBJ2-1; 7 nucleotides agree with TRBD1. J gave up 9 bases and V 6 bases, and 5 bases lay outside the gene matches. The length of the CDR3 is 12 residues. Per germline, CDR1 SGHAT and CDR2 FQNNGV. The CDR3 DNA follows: TGTGCCAGCAGGAATGACAGGGTTGAGCAGTTCTTC. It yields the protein CASRNDRVEQFF.

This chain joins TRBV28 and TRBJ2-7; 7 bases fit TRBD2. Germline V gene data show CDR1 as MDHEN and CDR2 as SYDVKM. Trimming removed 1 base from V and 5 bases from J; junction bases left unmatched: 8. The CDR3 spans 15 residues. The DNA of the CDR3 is TGTGCCAGCAGTTTATTCGGGGAGGGTGGAAACGAGCAGTACTTC. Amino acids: CASSLFGEGGNEQYF.

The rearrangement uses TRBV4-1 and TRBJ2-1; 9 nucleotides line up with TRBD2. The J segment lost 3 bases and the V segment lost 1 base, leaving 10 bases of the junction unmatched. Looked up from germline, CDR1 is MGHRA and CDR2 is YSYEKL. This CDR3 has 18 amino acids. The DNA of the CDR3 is TGCGCCAGCAGCCAAGGCGGAGCGGGGGGCCCTCTCTACAATGAGCAGTTCTTC. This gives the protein CASSQGGAGGPLYNEQFF.

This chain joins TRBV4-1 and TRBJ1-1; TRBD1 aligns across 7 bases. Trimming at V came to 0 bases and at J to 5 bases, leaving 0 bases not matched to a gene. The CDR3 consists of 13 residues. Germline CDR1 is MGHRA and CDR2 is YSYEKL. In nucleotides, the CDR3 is TGCGCCAGCAGCCAAGACAGGGGGACTGAAGCTTTCTTT. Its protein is CASSQDRGTEAFF.

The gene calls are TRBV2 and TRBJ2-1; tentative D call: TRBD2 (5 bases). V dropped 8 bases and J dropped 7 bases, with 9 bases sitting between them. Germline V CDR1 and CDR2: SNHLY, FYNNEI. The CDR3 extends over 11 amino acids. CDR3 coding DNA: TGTGCCAGCTCCCCGGGGAATGAGCAGTTCTTC. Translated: CASSPGNEQFF.

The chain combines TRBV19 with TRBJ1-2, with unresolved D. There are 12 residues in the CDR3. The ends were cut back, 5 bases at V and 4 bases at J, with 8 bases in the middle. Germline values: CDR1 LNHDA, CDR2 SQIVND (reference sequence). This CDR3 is CASSQFLYGYTF. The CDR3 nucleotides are TGTGCCAGTAGTCAGTTTCTCTATGGCTACACCTTC. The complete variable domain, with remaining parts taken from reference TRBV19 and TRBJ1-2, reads DGGITQSPKYLFRKEGQNVTLSCEQNLNHDAMYWYRQDPGQGLRLIYYSQIVNDFQKGDIAEGYSVSREKKESFPLTVTSAQKNPTAFYLCASSQFLYGYTFGSGTRLTVV.